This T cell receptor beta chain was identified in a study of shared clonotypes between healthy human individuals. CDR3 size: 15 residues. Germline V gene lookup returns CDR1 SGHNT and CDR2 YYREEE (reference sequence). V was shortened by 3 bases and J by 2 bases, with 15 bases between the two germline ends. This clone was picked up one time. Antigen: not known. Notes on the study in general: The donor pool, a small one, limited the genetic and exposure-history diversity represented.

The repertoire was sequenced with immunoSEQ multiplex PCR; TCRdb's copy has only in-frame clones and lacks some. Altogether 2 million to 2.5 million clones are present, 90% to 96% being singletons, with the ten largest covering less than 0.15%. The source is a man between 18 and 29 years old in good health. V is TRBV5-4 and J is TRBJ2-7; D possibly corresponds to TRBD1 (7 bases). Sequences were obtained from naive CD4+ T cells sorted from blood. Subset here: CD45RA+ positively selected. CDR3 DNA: TGTGCCAGCAGCTCCCGGACAGGCGGGACCTACGAGCAGTACTTC. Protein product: CASSSRTGGTYEQYF.